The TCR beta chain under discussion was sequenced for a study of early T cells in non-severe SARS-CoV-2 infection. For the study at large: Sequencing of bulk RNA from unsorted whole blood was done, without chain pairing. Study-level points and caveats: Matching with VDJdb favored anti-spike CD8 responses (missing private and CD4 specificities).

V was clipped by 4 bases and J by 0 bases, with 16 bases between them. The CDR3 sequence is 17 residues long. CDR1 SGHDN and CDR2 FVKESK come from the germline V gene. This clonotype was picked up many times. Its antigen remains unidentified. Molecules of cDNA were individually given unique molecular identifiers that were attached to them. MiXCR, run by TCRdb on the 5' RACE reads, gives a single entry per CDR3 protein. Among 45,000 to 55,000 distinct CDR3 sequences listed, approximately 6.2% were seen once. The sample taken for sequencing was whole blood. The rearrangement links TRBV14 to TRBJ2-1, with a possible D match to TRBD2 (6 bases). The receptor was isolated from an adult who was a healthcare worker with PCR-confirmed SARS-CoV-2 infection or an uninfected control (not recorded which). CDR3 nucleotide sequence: TGTGCCAGCAGCCTCCCCGGTGGGAGGAGCTCCTACAATGAGCAGTTCTTC. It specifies CASSLPGGRSSYNEQFF.